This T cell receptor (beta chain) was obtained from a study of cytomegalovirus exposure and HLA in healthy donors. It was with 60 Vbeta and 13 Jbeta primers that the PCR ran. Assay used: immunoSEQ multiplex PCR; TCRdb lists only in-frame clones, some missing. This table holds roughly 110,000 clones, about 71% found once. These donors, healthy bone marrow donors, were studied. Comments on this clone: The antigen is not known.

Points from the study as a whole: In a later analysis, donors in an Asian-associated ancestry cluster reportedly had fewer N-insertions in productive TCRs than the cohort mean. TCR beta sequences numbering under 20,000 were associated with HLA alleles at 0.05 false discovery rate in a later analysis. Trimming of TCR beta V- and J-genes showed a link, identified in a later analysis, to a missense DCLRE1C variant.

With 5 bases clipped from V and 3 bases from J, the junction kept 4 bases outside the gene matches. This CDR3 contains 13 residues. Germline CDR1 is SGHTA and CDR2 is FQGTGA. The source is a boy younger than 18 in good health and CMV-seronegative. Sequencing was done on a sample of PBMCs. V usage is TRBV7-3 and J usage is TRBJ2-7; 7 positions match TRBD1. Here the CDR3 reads CASSRQGGYEQYF. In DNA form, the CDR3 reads TGTGCCAGCAGCCGACAGGGTGGCTACGAGCAGTACTTC.